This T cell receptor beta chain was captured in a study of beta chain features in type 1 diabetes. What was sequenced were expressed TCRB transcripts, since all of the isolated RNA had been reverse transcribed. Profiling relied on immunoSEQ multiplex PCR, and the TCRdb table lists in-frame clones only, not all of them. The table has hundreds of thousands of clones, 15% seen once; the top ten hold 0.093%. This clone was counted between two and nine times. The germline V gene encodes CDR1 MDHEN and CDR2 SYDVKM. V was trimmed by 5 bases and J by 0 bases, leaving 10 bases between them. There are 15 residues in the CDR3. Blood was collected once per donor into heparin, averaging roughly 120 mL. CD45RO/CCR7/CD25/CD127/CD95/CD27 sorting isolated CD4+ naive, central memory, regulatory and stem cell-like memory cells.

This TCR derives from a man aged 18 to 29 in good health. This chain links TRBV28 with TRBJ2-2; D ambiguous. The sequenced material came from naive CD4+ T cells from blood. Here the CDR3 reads CASSPTLANTGELFF. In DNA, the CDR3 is TGTGCCAGCAGTCCGACGTTGGCGAACACCGGGGAGCTGTTTTTT. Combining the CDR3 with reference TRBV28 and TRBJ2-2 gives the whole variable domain DVKVTQSSRYLVKRTGEKVFLECVQDMDHENMFWYRQDPGLGLRLIYFSYDVKMKEKGDIPEGYSVSREKKERFSLILESASTNQTSMYLCASSPTLANTGELFFGEGSRLTVL.